These T cell receptor beta chains were read from a single sample in a study of T-cell reconstitution after alpha-beta-depleted transplantation in children. One entry per CDR3 protein, called by TCRdb with MiXCR from the PCR reads. The table records around 600,000 distinct CDR3 sequences, 16% of them present only once. The material sequenced was PBMCs from the stem cell graft donor, taken from the stem cell graft. The receptor source for this set is a human donor who donated a stem cell graft to a child with acute myeloid leukemia. Each CDR3 is given with its conserved first and last residue. The order of the fields is J gene, D gene, clone size, V gene, CDR3 DNA, CDR3 protein. The D gene is left open where the match is weak. Clone sizes are given selectively: once, few, many, or a class where the clone is expanded.

TRBJ1-4,TRBD1,NA,TRBV5-8,TGTGCCAGCAGCTTGGGGACAGGGGGCAGGACTAATGAAAAACTGTTTTTT,CASSLGTGGRTNEKLFF
TRBJ2-2,TRBD2,NA,TRBV7-2,TGTGCCAGCAGTCGTCCACTAGCGACGTGGACCGGGGAGCTGTTTTTT,CASSRPLATWTGELFF
TRBJ1-5,NA,few,TRBV7-8,TGTGCCAGCAGGTTTGGCCCTTATAGCAATCAGCCCCAGCATTTT,CASRFGPYSNQPQHF
TRBJ2-1,NA,many,TRBV20-1,TGCAGTGCTAGAGGCTTAAGGGAAACCAATGAGCAGTTCTTC,CSARGLRETNEQFF
TRBJ2-5,NA,NA,TRBV11-3,TGTGCCAGCAGCTTCTTGGACTCGAAGCAAGAGACCCAGTACTTC,CASSFLDSKQETQYF
TRBJ1-2,TRBD1,few,TRBV5-5,TGTGCCAGCAGCTCCAAACCAACAGGGGGTGTAGGCTACACCTTC,CASSSKPTGGVGYTF
TRBJ1-5,NA,NA,TRBV28,TGTGCCAGCAGGCCCGCGGGGAATCAGCCCCAGCATTTT,CASRPAGNQPQHF
TRBJ2-3,TRBD2,NA,TRBV5-1,TGCGCCAGCAGCTTGGATCCTAGCGGGGGCCTTACAGATACGCAGTATTTT,CASSLDPSGGLTDTQYF
TRBJ1-5,NA,NA,TRBV20-1,TGCAGTGCTGGGGTGCAGGGTAACAATCAGCCCCAGCATTTT,CSAGVQGNNQPQHF
TRBJ2-7,NA,many,TRBV6-6,TGTGCCAGCAGCCCCGCCAGCTACGAGCAGTACTTC,CASSPASYEQYF
TRBJ2-3,NA,many,TRBV29-1,TGCAGCTCCTCCGACAGACTGACTAGCACAGATACGCAGTATTTT,CSSSDRLTSTDTQYF
TRBJ2-5,NA,many,TRBV29-1,TGCAGCGTCAAAAGGCGTTTCCAAGAGACCCAGTACTTC,CSVKRRFQETQYF
TRBJ2-7,NA,NA,TRBV4-2,TGTGCCAGCAGCCAAGGTAGGGGCCTGACCTACGAGCAGTACTTC,CASSQGRGLTYEQYF
TRBJ1-4,NA,NA,TRBV7-6,TGTGCCAGCAGTTTTGACGTGCAGGGGAAGGCTCCGGCGCCCGAAAAACTGTTTTTT,CASSFDVQGKAPAPEKLFF
TRBJ2-5,NA,NA,TRBV5-6,TGTGCCAGCAGCAATGGTGCGGCTCGGGAGACCCAGTACTTC,CASSNGAARETQYF
TRBJ2-3,NA,NA,TRBV9,TGTGCCAGCAGCGTAGGGGTAAGCGGAGATACGCAGTATTTT,CASSVGVSGDTQYF
TRBJ2-4,TRBD1,few,TRBV5-6,TGTGCCAGCAGCTACGGGACAGGAAAAAACATTCAGTACTTC,CASSYGTGKNIQYF